One and the same sample provided the 30 T cell receptor beta chains below, sequenced in a study of cytomegalovirus exposure and HLA in healthy donors. This PCR relied on a set of 60 Vbeta primers and 13 Jbeta primers. Some clones are missing from TCRdb's copy, which holds only in-frame ones; the method was immunoSEQ multiplex PCR. The sample has approximately 190,000 clones; roughly 84% are singletons. The source material was PBMCs. The origin of the receptors is a woman aged 45 to 65 in good health and CMV-seropositive.

The V call is TRBV23-1, the J call TRBJ1-1, with a tentative D call TRBD1 (6 bases). TRBV23-1 is an ORF, and what it does is uncertain. The CDR3 is made up of 16 amino acids. V gave up 6 bases and J gave up 1 base, with 18 bases separating them. In DNA form, the CDR3 reads TGCGCCAGCAGAGTGGGTTGGGGGGGGCGGAACACTGAAGCTTTCTTT. This sequence encodes CASRVGWGGRNTEAFF.

The gene calls are TRBV7-2 and TRBJ1-5; D not certain. Trimming removed 3 bases at V and 3 bases at J, with 15 bases between. Germline values: CDR1 SGHTA, CDR2 FQGNSA. There are 16 residues in the CDR3. This CDR3 reads CASSLYGEGLNQPQHF. The CDR3 nucleotides are TGTGCCAGCAGCTTGTACGGGGAGGGCCTCAATCAGCCCCAGCATTTT.

This chain connects TRBV6-6 to TRBJ2-3; D gene ambiguous. Germline CDR1 and CDR2: MNHNY and SVGAGI (reference sequence). The CDR3 is made up of 15 amino acids. V shed 3 bases and J shed 6 bases, with 16 bases lying between them. The CDR3 nucleotides read TGTGCCAGCAGTTATGCGGCCCCCAGTGGGGATACGCAGTATTTT. This translates into CASSYAAPSGDTQYF.

The gene calls are TRBV7-9 and TRBJ2-7, with a possible D match to TRBD1 (5 bases). CDR1 SEHNR and CDR2 FQNEAQ come from the germline V gene (reference sequence). Trimming cost V 5 bases and J 6 bases, with 17 bases left between them. This CDR3 region has 14 residues. CDR3 sequence reads: CASSPDSSLSEQYF. In DNA form, the CDR3 reads TGTGCCAGCAGCCCAGACAGCTCTCTAAGCGAGCAGTACTTC.

This rearrangement joins TRBV11-2 to TRBJ2-3, with 7 bases aligning to TRBD2. The CDR3 runs 16 residues. Germline V gives CDR1 SGHAT, CDR2 FQNNGV. V lost 7 bases, J lost 2 bases, and 12 bases stayed unmatched. The DNA of the CDR3 is TGTGCCAGCACCGCAAGCTGGACTAGACCCACAGATACGCAGTATTTT. Protein: CASTASWTRPTDTQYF.

V and J are TRBV29-1 and TRBJ1-1, with D maybe TRBD1 (5 bases). The V gene lost 3 bases and the J gene lost 4 bases, with 12 bases spanning the gap. The CDR3 runs to 13 residues. Germline-derived CDR1 and CDR2 are SQVTM and ANQGSEA. In nucleotides, the CDR3 is TGCAGCGTTGATAAGGGGCTTGTCACTGAAGCTTTCTTT. It yields the protein CSVDKGLVTEAFF.

The chain employs TRBV14 and TRBJ1-2, with 9 bases that match TRBD1. Germline trimming cut 5 bases from V and 8 bases from J; bases unmatched to any gene: 9. CDR1 SGHDN and CDR2 FVKESK come from the germline V gene. The CDR3 has 14 amino acids. The CDR3 loop is CASSRQGQGEGYTF. CDR3 in DNA: TGTGCCAGCAGCAGACAGGGACAGGGAGAGGGCTACACCTTC.

The chain is built from TRBV6-1 and TRBJ1-1; tentative D call: TRBD1 (6 bases). Per germline, CDR1 MNHNS and CDR2 SASEGT. Deletions cut 2 bases from V and 4 bases from J, with 11 bases between. The CDR3 length is 14 residues. The chain's CDR3 is CASSEKRGSTEAFF. DNA of the CDR3: TGTGCCAGCAGTGAAAAAAGGGGGAGCACTGAAGCTTTCTTT.

The rearrangement uses TRBV7-9 and TRBJ2-3, with 10 positions matching TRBD1. Per germline, CDR1 SEHNR and CDR2 FQNEAQ (reference sequence). J was trimmed by 3 bases and V by 6 bases; bases with no gene match: 6. CDR3 length equals 15 residues. The CDR3 protein is CASSRGQGETDTQYF. DNA for the CDR3: TGTGCCAGCAGTCGCGGACAGGGGGAAACAGATACGCAGTATTTT. The full variable domain, with the rest looked up from reference TRBV7-9 and TRBJ2-3, is DTGVSQNPRHKITKRGQNVTFRCDPISEHNRLYWYRQTLGQGPEFLTYFQNEAQLEKSRLLSDRFSAERPKGSFSTLEIQRTEQGDSAMYLCASSRGQGETDTQYFGPGTRLTVL.

This clone has a single count. The chain uses TRBV29-1 and TRBJ2-3; D is undetermined. CDR1 SQVTM and CDR2 ANQGSEA come from the germline V gene. V shed 0 bases and J shed 5 bases, with 3 bases lying between them. The CDR3 is made up of 11 amino acids. CDR3 protein: CSVEDRDTQYF. DNA of the CDR3: TGCAGCGTTGAAGATCGAGATACGCAGTATTTT.

V is TRBV18 and J is TRBJ2-3; possibly TRBD2 for D (5 bases). The V gene lost 3 bases and the J gene lost 0 bases, with 10 bases spanning the gap. CDR3 length equals 15 residues. CDR1 KGHSH and CDR2 LQKENI come from the germline V gene. CDR3 residues: CASSPLASSTDTQYF. The CDR3, as DNA: TGTGCCAGCTCACCCCTAGCCTCTAGCACAGATACGCAGTATTTT.

Comments on this clone: Mismatch with germline at one junction end may stem from a read error. The DNA for the CDR3 is TGTTCCAGCAGTGGTGAGGGCTATGGCTACACCTTC. It translates to CSSSGEGYGYTF. The chain carries TRBV7-9 and TRBJ1-2; unclear D gene. CDR3 size: 12 residues. Germline V gene sequence: CDR1 SEHNR, CDR2 FQNEAQ (reference sequence).

This clone was recorded a few times. The V gene is TRBV4-2, the J gene TRBJ2-1; TRBD2 matches at 14 bases. The CDR3 extends over 19 amino acids. Per germline, CDR1 LGHNA and CDR2 YNFKEQ. Trimming took 1 base from V and 0 from J; bases not matched to a gene: 5. CDR3 region: CASSQVGTSGGSSYNEQFF. In DNA, the CDR3 is TGTGCCAGCAGCCAAGTGGGGACTAGCGGGGGAAGCTCCTACAATGAGCAGTTCTTC.

This clone showed up just once. This sequence joins TRBV28 and TRBJ1-1, with a possible D match to TRBD1 (6 bases). Germline V gives CDR1 MDHEN, CDR2 SYDVKM. This CDR3 spans 16 amino acids. V dropped 3 bases and J dropped 2 bases, with 16 bases sitting between them. The CDR3 spells CASSLRTGTLNTEAFF. The CDR3 nucleotides are TGTGCCAGCAGTTTGCGGACCGGGACACTTAACACTGAAGCTTTCTTT.

J is TRBJ2-7 and V is TRBV27; TRBD2 matches 8 bases. Trimming at V came to 5 bases and at J to 7 bases, leaving 7 bases not matched to a gene. The CDR3 consists of 13 residues. Germline V gives CDR1 MNHEY, CDR2 SMNVEV (reference sequence). CDR3 sequence: CASSGRGVPEQYF. CDR3 DNA sequence: TGTGCCAGCAGTGGGCGGGGGGTCCCGGAGCAGTACTTC.

The chain recombines TRBV7-9 with TRBJ1-5, with TRBD1 matching 10 bases. The V and J ends lost 5 bases and 7 bases, in that order; junction bases with no gene match: 8. The length of the CDR3 is 15 residues. Germline assignment: CDR1 SEHNR and CDR2 FQNEAQ (reference sequence). The CDR3 nucleotides read TGTGCCAGCAGCACCTCGGACAGGGGGGACCAGCCCCAGCATTTT. Translated, it gives CASSTSDRGDQPQHF.

On this clone: It is likely a read error, because the conserved phenylalanine at the end of the CDR3 is missing. The chain has TRBV4-1 and TRBJ2-3; 10 nucleotides line up with TRBD2. The CDR3 sequence is 17 residues long. Per the germline V gene, CDR1 is MGHRA and CDR2 is YSYEKL. V lost 0 bases, J lost 2 bases, and 5 bases stayed unmatched. The CDR3: CASSQDGSGGPTDTQYL. For the CDR3, the DNA is TGCGCCAGCAGCCAAGATGGTAGCGGGGGGCCCACAGATACGCAGTATCTT.

The J gene is TRBJ2-7, the V gene TRBV6-5; D is unresolved. The V and J ends lost 8 bases and 1 base respectively, with 6 bases between them. The CDR3 runs 11 residues. Germline V CDR1 and CDR2: MNHEY, SVGAGI. The CDR3 protein is CASRGSYEQYF. The CDR3 coding sequence is TGTGCCAGCCGCGGTTCCTACGAGCAGTACTTC.

This chain links TRBV6-6 with TRBJ1-2; no definite D call. CDR1 and CDR2 (germline): MNHNY, SVGAGI (reference sequence). The CDR3 is made up of 14 amino acids. V lost 3 bases and J lost 1, with 9 bases in between. The CDR3 spells CASSYSGFNYGYTF. The CDR3, as DNA: TGTGCCAGCAGTTATTCAGGTTTTAACTATGGCTACACCTTC.

This sequence joins TRBV7-9 and TRBJ2-5, with TRBD1 identical over 8 bases. CDR1 is SEHNR and CDR2 is FQNEAQ in the germline V gene (reference sequence). The CDR3 runs 14 residues. V lost 5 bases and J lost 1; bases outside the gene matches: 3. CDR3 nucleotide sequence: TGTGCCAGCAGCCTCGGGACAGGCCAAGAGACCCAGTACTTC. This encodes CASSLGTGQETQYF.

The chain recombines TRBV7-9 with TRBJ2-7; TRBD1 agrees at 9 bases. The V and J ends lost 5 bases and 2 bases, in that order; junction bases with no gene match: 4. The CDR3 totals 14 residues. Germline CDR1 reads SEHNR; CDR2 reads FQNEAQ (reference sequence). CDR3 DNA: TGTGCCAGCAGCCCAAGGGACAGGGCCTACGAGCAGTACTTC. Translated: CASSPRDRAYEQYF.

The chain combines TRBV19 with TRBJ2-2, with 11 bases aligning to TRBD2. Per the germline V gene, CDR1 is LNHDA and CDR2 is SQIVND (reference sequence). Trimming at V came to 5 bases and at J to 4 bases, leaving 3 bases not matched to a gene. This CDR3 has 15 amino acids. The DNA for the CDR3 is TGTGCCAGTAGTCGCCTAGCGGGGGGCACCGGGGAGCTGTTTTTT. Translation: CASSRLAGGTGELFF. The variable domain in full, with the rest retrieved from reference TRBV19 and TRBJ2-2, is DGGITQSPKYLFRKEGQNVTLSCEQNLNHDAMYWYRQDPGQGLRLIYYSQIVNDFQKGDIAEGYSVSREKKESFPLTVTSAQKNPTAFYLCASSRLAGGTGELFFGEGSRLTVL.

V usage is TRBV6-6 and J usage is TRBJ2-2; TRBD2 aligns across 11 bases. Germline CDR1 is MNHNY and CDR2 is SVGAGI (reference sequence). This CDR3 has 16 residues. Losses at the gene ends were 6 bases for V and 6 bases for J; bases not matched to a gene: 9. The CDR3 bases are TGTGCCAGCAGCCCTCATAGCGGGGGGGTTGCCGGGGAGCTGTTTTTT. Its protein is CASSPHSGGVAGELFF.

This sequence joins TRBV19 and TRBJ2-1; D might be TRBD1 (5 bases). CDR1 is LNHDA and CDR2 is SQIVND in the germline V gene (reference sequence). V was shortened by 7 bases and J by 7 bases, with 5 bases between the two germline ends. The CDR3 is 10 amino acids. As DNA, the CDR3 is TGTGCCAGTAAGGGGAATGAGCAGTTCTTC. Its protein is CASKGNEQFF.

This clone has just one count. The V call is TRBV14, the J call TRBJ2-2; TRBD2 matches at 9 bases. This CDR3 is 17 amino acids long. The V segment lost 4 bases and the J segment 4 bases; nucleotides outside the gene matches: 10. Germline V gene data show CDR1 as SGHDN and CDR2 as FVKESK. The CDR3: CASSPGVSGGSTGELFF. The CDR3 DNA reads TGTGCCAGCAGCCCTGGAGTTAGCGGGGGATCCACCGGGGAGCTGTTTTTT.

The chain combines TRBV30 with TRBJ2-2; 8 bases agree with TRBD2. V dropped 4 bases and J dropped 1; count of bases not matched to a gene: 2. The CDR3 sequence is 14 residues long. Looked up from germline, CDR1 is GTSNPN and CDR2 is SVGIG (reference sequence). The chain's CDR3 is CAWIAGRNTGELFF. CDR3 nucleotide sequence: TGTGCCTGGATAGCGGGGAGGAACACCGGGGAGCTGTTTTTT.

This rearrangement joins TRBV2 to TRBJ1-3; the D gene is possibly TRBD1 (5 bases). CDR1 and CDR2 from the germline V gene are SNHLY and FYNNEI. CDR3 length: 16 amino acids. The germline V and J ends were trimmed by 3 bases and 2 bases, with 14 bases remaining between them. For the CDR3, the DNA is TGTGCCAGCAGTGAGGGGCAGGGAGGAGCTGGAAACACCATATATTTT. Translation: CASSEGQGGAGNTIYF.

This sequence joins TRBV5-1 and TRBJ2-2; 15 bases fit TRBD2. Trimming cost V 7 bases and J 4 bases; bases outside gene matches: 5. CDR1 and CDR2 from the germline V gene are SGHRS and YFSETQ. This CDR3 spans 16 amino acids. The CDR3: CASGTSGGRRTGELFF. The CDR3, as DNA: TGCGCCAGCGGGACTAGCGGGGGGCGGCGCACCGGGGAGCTGTTTTTT. Based on the CDR3 plus reference TRBV5-1 and TRBJ2-2, the full variable domain is KAGVTQTPRYLIKTRGQQVTLSCSPISGHRSVSWYQQTPGQGLQFLFEYFSETQRNKGNFPGRFSGRQFSNSRSEMNVSTLELGDSALYLCASGTSGGRRTGELFFGEGSRLTVL.

This clone has only one observation. The chain combines TRBV6-1 with TRBJ1-5, with a weak D call TRBD1 (5 bases). This CDR3 comprises 14 residues. Germline CDR1 reads MNHNS; CDR2 reads SASEGT. V was cut by 6 bases and J by 1 base, with 10 bases left in between. The CDR3 DNA follows: TGTGCCAGCAGATATCAGGGAAGCAATCAGCCCCAGCATTTT. Protein: CASRYQGSNQPQHF.

V gene TRBV7-9 combines with J gene TRBJ2-4; 7 bases align to TRBD1. This CDR3 is 16 amino acids long. After removal of 4 bases from V and 8 bases from J, the junction contained 14 bases not matched to a gene. Germline V gene sequence: CDR1 SEHNR, CDR2 FQNEAQ (reference sequence). The CDR3 nucleotides are TGTGCCAGCAGCTCGACAGGGTTGGTTGACTCGGACATTCAGTACTTC. This translates into CASSSTGLVDSDIQYF.